This is a list of T cell receptor beta chains from one sample in a study of blood T cell repertoires in COVID-19. Measured with immunoSEQ multiplex PCR; TCRdb has only the in-frame clones, and not every one. Among 85,000 to 110,000 clones listed, about 86% were seen once. The sequencing sample was made of peripheral blood. The source is a human donor in a cohort sampled during active COVID-19. Each CDR3 is given with its conserved first and last residue. Fields, in order: V gene, J gene, clone size, CDR3 length, D gene, CDR3 DNA, CDR3 protein. A D gene is named only where the DNA matches it firmly. Size values are once, few and many counts, or a class for expanded clones, and some rows have none.

TRBV10-3	TRBJ2-7	-	13	TRBD1	TGTGCCATCAGTGAGGGACAGGGGTACGAGCAGTACTTC	CAISEGQGYEQYF
TRBV5-1	TRBJ2-4	-	18	TRBD2	TGCGCCAGCAGCTTGGCCCTGGCTAGCGGGAGGAGGGGAAACATTCAGTACTTC	CASSLALASGRRGNIQYF
TRBV18	TRBJ2-7	-	18	TRBD2	TGTGCCAGCTCACCGCGGGGGACTAGCGGGACCAGCTCCTACGAGCAGTACTTC	CASSPRGTSGTSSYEQYF
TRBV19	TRBJ1-1	-	13	-	TGTGCCAGTAGAGGGAGGTTGAACACTGAAGCTTTCTTT	CASRGRLNTEAFF
TRBV7-3	TRBJ1-2	-	13	TRBD1	TGTGCCAGCAGCCAAAGGACAGGGCAAGGCTACACCTTC	CASSQRTGQGYTF
TRBV15	TRBJ2-2	-	17	TRBD2	TGTGCCACCAGCAGACCTTCCGGGACTAGAAGTAGCGGGGAGCTGTTTTTT	CATSRPSGTRSSGELFF
TRBV5-1	TRBJ1-1	-	14	TRBD1	TGCGCCAGCAGTGGGACAGGGGGAGTGCCTGAAGCTTTCTTT	CASSGTGGVPEAFF
TRBV10-3	TRBJ2-1	-	13	-	TGTGCCATCAGTGCTAACGGAGTAGGTGAGCAGTTCTTC	CAISANGVGEQFF
TRBV18	TRBJ1-6	-	15	TRBD1	TGTGCCAGCTCACCATTTACGACAGGGGATTCACCCCTCCACTTT	CASSPFTTGDSPLHF
TRBV4-1	TRBJ1-2	-	17	TRBD1	TGCGCCAGCAGCCAAGGAGCCGGGACAGGGGTTGGAGATGGCTACACCTTC	CASSQGAGTGVGDGYTF
TRBV4-3	TRBJ1-5	-	15	-	TGCGCCAGCAGCCAAGAGTACAAATACGGGCAGCCCCAGCATTTT	CASSQEYKYGQPQHF
TRBV5-4	TRBJ1-4	-	14	TRBD1	TGTGCCAGCAGCCGAGGACAGGGCGTTGAAAAACTGTTTTTT	CASSRGQGVEKLFF
TRBV7-9	TRBJ1-1	-	12	-	TGTGCCAGCAGCTCTACCAACACTGAAGCTTTCTTT	CASSSTNTEAFF
TRBV5-1	TRBJ2-3	-	15	TRBD2	TGCGCCAGCAGCCTACTAGCGGGACTCACAGATACGCAGTATTTT	CASSLLAGLTDTQYF
TRBV4-1	TRBJ2-1	once	16	-	TGCGCCAGCAGCCTAACTCAGGGGGGCTCCTACAATGAGCAGTTCTTC	CASSLTQGGSYNEQFF
TRBV10-3	TRBJ2-7	-	14	TRBD2	TGTGCCATTGCCGGGCGGGGGGTCTCCTACGAGCAGTACTTC	CAIAGRGVSYEQYF
TRBV7-3	TRBJ2-5	-	13	-	TGTGCCAGCAGCCCTTCGTACCAAGAGACCCAGTACTTC	CASSPSYQETQYF
TRBV4-3	TRBJ2-3	-	13	-	TGCGCCAGCAGCCAAGTAGAAACAGATACGCAGTATTTT	CASSQVETDTQYF
TRBV19	TRBJ2-1	-	14	TRBD2	TGTGCCAGTACACTAGCGGATTGGGACAATGAGCAGTTCTTC	CASTLADWDNEQFF
TRBV7-9	TRBJ2-3	-	16	TRBD1	TGTGCCAGCAGTCAAGCAGACAGGGTCTCTACAGATACGCAGTATTTT	CASSQADRVSTDTQYF